This T cell receptor beta chain originates from a study (dated by TCRdb to between 2014 and 2017). In the study overall: The study examined whether tumor-infiltrating Tregs in breast cancer are drawn from blood Tregs or arise in situ by conversion from other CD4+ T cell subsets.

The Miltenyi Naive CD4+ T Cell Isolation kit was used to purify naive CD4+ T cells, and CD25 microbeads were used to remove Tregs. Tregs, naive and memory CD4+ T cells from tumor, blood and ipsilateral draining lymph nodes of five breast cancer patients underwent full-length TCR alpha and beta sequencing. Tumor tissue and lymph nodes from ipsilateral axillary dissection were perfused with PBS, minced and digested with collagenase I and hyaluronidase. A purity exceeding 90% was confirmed by FACS for the sorted cell populations. This clonotype was detected ten times or more. Which antigen it targets is not known. No base qualities exist here, and no much larger clone lies one base off it. Full-length TCR variable regions were amplified by 5' RACE PCR with constant-region reverse primers, and semi-nested PCR with Nested Universal Primer A was subsequently performed. The ReliaPrep RNA Cell Miniprep System was used to extract total RNA, which was then reverse transcribed into 5'RACE-ready cDNA with the SMARTer RACE 5'/3' Kit. An Illumina MiSeq was used to sequence the full-length TCR alpha and beta libraries, which had been barcoded with multiplex adaptors. As for the authors' bioinformatics: For each of nine subset-tissue groups, sequencing data from the five patients were pooled, and the groups were then compared using unsupervised clustering of TCR gene usage. Repertoire similarity was calculated with the Morisita-Horn index, weighting shared sequences by their contribution to each repertoire. TCRdb trimmed public reads at Q25 via fastp, called clones via MiXCR and kept in-frame beta chains. Under each unique CDR3 protein, matching rows form one entry showing the most common genes and DNA. These V and J calls rely on TCRdb rather than the paper's analysis. This sample comprises approximately 23,000 distinct CDR3 sequences, less than 40% of them detected only once. Jointly, the top ten make up about 2.4% of the sample.

Results the study describes overall, beyond this receptor: The TCR alpha and beta sequences of tumor-infiltrating Tregs showed the greatest overlap with tumor naive CD4+ T cells, followed by blood naive CD4+ T cells. The TCR gene usage of tumor memory CD4+ T cells clustered together with blood and lymph node memory CD4+ cells and with lymph node naive CD4+ cells. The larger-cohort validation was restricted to a single TCR beta V-J rearrangement rather than whole repertoires.

This clonotype originated in a female donor with breast cancer. Sequencing used tumor-infiltrating naive CD4+ T cells sorted from the breast tumor. The cell subset or site label of this sample denotes: naive CD4+ T cells, CD4+CD45RA+CD25-.

The DNA sequence is TGCGCCAGCAGCTCCGGGGGAGGGGTTGATACGCAGTATTTT. Translated, it gives CASSSGGGVDTQYF. The rearranged chain carries TRBV5-1 and TRBJ2-3; 7 nucleotides in the junction match TRBD2. The CDR1 and CDR2 encoded by the germline V gene are SGHRS and YFSETQ. V has 3 bases trimmed and J has 6 bases trimmed; junction bases matching no gene number 7. Including cysteine and phenylalanine, the CDR3 has 14 amino acids. Just the 42-base CDR3 DNA is kept, in frame starting at base 1.